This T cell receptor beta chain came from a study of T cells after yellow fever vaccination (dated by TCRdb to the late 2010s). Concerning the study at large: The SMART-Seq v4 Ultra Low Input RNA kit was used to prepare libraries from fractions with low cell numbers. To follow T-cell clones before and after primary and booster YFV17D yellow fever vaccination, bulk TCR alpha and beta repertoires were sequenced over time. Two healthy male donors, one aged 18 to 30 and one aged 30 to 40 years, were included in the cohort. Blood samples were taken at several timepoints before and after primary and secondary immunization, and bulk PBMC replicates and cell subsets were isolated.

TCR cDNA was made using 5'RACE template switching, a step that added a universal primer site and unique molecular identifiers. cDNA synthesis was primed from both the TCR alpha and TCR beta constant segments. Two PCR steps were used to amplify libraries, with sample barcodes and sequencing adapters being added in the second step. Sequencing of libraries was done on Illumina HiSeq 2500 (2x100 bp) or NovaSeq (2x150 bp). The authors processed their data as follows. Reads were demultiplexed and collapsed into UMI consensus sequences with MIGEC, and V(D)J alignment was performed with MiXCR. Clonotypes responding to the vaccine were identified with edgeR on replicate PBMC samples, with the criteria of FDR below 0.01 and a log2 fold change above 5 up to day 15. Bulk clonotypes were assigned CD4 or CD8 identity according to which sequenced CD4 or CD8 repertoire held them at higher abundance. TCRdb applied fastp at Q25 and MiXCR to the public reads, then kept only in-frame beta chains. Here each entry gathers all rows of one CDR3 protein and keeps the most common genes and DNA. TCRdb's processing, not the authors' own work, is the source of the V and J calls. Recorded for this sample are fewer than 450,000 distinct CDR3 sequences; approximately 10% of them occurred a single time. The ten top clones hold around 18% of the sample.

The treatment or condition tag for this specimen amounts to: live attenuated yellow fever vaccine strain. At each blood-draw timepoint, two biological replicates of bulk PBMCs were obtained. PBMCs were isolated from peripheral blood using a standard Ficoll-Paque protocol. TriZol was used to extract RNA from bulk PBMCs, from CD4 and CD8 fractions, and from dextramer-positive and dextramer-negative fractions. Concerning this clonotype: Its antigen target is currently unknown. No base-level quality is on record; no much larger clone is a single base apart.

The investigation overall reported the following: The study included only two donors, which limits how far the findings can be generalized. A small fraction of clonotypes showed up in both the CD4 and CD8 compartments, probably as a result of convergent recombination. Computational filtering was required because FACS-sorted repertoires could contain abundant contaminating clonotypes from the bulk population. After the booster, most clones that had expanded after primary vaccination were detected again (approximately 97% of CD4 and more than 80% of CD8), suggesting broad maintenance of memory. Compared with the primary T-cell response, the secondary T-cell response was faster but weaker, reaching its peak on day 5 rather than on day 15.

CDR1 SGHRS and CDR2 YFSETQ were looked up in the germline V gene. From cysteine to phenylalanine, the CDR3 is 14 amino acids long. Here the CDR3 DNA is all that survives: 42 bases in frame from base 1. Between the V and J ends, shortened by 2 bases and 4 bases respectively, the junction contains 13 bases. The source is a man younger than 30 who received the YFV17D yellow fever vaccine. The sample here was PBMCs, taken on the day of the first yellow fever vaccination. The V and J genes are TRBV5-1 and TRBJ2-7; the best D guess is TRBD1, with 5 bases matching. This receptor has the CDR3 CASSFQGPGYEQYF. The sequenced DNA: TGCGCCAGCAGCTTCCAGGGCCCTGGGTACGAGCAGTACTTC.